These 10 T cell receptor beta chains were sequenced from one sample in a study of read filtering for tumor transcriptome and immune sequencing (dated by TCRdb to 2018 to 2020). Sequencing was performed on an Illumina HiSeq 4000. The Immunoverse kit was used to build TCR libraries from roughly 370 ng RNA, with molecular barcoded adaptors covering alpha/delta and beta/gamma chains. TCRdb reanalyzed the raw reads on its own, using fastp at Q25 for trimming and MiXCR for clone calling, and kept in-frame beta chains. Merged by CDR3 protein, the rows form single entries marked with the most common genes and DNA. This sample gives around 50,000 distinct CDR3 sequences in total; more than 20% of them show up just once. The ten largest make up about 18% of the sample. Sequencing input: a population of CD138-negative cells sorted from bone marrow. The sample's cell subset or site label is to be understood as: bone marrow mononuclear cells depleted of CD138+ plasma/myeloma cells by negative magnetic selection. These receptors all stem from a donor aged 40 or over with multiple myeloma.

For this clonotype: This sequence may be a read error, since a much larger clone differs from it by one base. The missing conserved phenylalanine or tryptophan at the end of this CDR3 makes a read error likely. J is TRBJ2-5 and V is TRBV28, with TRBD2 as a possible D gene (6 bases). The germline gives CDR1 MDHEN, CDR2 SYDVKM. The CDR3 runs to 12 residues. V gave up 5 bases and J gave up 3 bases, with 7 bases separating them. In nucleotides, the CDR3 is TGTGCCAGCAGTCGGGGGAAAGAGACCCAGTACCTC. This encodes CASSRGKETQYL.

This clonotype was detected ten times or more. The CDR3: CAISDGTNEQFF. In DNA, the CDR3 is TGTGCCATCAGTGATGGGACCAATGAGCAGTTCTTC. The chain is built from TRBV10-3 and TRBJ2-1; D is perhaps TRBD1 or TRBD2 (5 bases each). CDR1 ENHRY and CDR2 SYGVKD come from the germline V gene. Trimming removed 3 bases from V and 6 bases from J, with 6 bases in between. The CDR3 is made up of 12 amino acids.

This clonotype was counted at least ten times. The CDR3 bases are TGCAGTGCTTACTACCGAGCGGGAGTAGGGGATGAGCAGTTCTTC. Its translation is CSAYYRAGVGDEQFF. This chain links TRBV20-1 with TRBJ2-1; 8 nucleotides match TRBD2. CDR3 length: 15 residues. J was trimmed by 8 bases and V by 5 bases; bases with no gene match: 14. Germline loops: CDR1 DFQATT, CDR2 SNEGSKA (reference sequence).

A word on this clonotype: With a much larger clone just one base away, this may be a read error. Without the conserved terminal phenylalanine or tryptophan, this CDR3 likely stems from a read error. The chain combines TRBV7-9 with TRBJ2-5, with D unresolved. Germline assignment: CDR1 SEHNR and CDR2 FQNEAQ (reference sequence). The V gene lost 1 base and the J gene lost 4 bases, with 7 bases spanning the gap. CDR3 length equals 13 residues. Here the CDR3 DNA reads TGTGCCAGCAGCTTAGGGGGTTCAGAGACCCAGTACCTC. Protein sequence: CASSLGGSETQYL.

Details on this clonotype: A single base separates this from a much larger clone, so it may be a read error. The chain has TRBV28 and TRBJ2-3; 14 nucleotides align to TRBD2. The CDR3 spans 17 residues. Germline values: CDR1 MDHEN, CDR2 SYDVKM. The ends lost 3 bases at V and 5 bases at J; junction bases unmatched: 7. In nucleotides, the CDR3 is TGTGCCAGCAGTTTGGAGAGACTAGCGGGAGGGTTAGATACGCAGTATTTT. This codes for CASSLERLAGGLDTQYF.

The V call is TRBV7-8, the J call TRBJ2-3, with 8 bases lining up with TRBD2. This CDR3 region has 15 residues. Looked up from germline, CDR1 is SGHVS and CDR2 is FQNEAQ. With V trimmed by 5 bases and J by 4 bases, 8 bases remained unmatched. Written as DNA, the CDR3 is TGTGCCAGCAGCCCTGGGACTAGGGTTCCAGATACGCAGTATTTT. Its translation: CASSPGTRVPDTQYF.

This clonotype qualifies as medium-sized (0.01 to 0.1%). V and J are TRBV12-3 or TRBV12-4 and TRBJ2-2; TRBD2 might be the D (6 bases). V lost 7 bases, J lost 1 base, and 10 bases lay in between. CDR3 length equals 14 residues. CDR3 sequence: CASMEGVNTGELFF. CDR3 nucleotide sequence: TGTGCCAGCATGGAGGGAGTGAACACCGGGGAGCTGTTTTTT.

This clonotype was counted ten times or more. The chain is built from TRBV3-1 and TRBJ2-7; D gene ambiguous. This CDR3 comprises 14 residues. The ends were cut back, 5 bases at V and 2 bases at J, with 13 bases in the middle. The germline gives CDR1 LGHDT, CDR2 YNNKEL (reference sequence). DNA of the CDR3: TGTGCCAGCAGCTCACTCGGGCGACCCTACGAGCAGTACTTC. Translation: CASSSLGRPYEQYF.

In this sample, this clonotype turned up many times. The J gene is TRBJ2-1, the V gene TRBV11-2, with 11 bases lining up with TRBD2. The CDR3 runs 15 residues. Per the germline V gene, CDR1 is SGHAT and CDR2 is FQNNGV. V was clipped by 6 bases and J by 7 bases; unmatched bases: 8. The CDR3 DNA is TGTGCCAGCAGACTCAGGACTAGCGGGCAAAATGAGCAGTTCTTC. It translates to CASRLRTSGQNEQFF.

This clonotype appeared many times. The gene calls are TRBV5-1 and TRBJ2-2; D ambiguous. Germline V gene lookup returns CDR1 SGHRS and CDR2 YFSETQ. V was shortened by 9 bases and J by 0 bases, with 15 bases between the two germline ends. This CDR3 has 15 amino acids. The CDR3 protein is CATKLSPPNTGELFF. The CDR3 coding sequence is TGCGCCACCAAACTTAGCCCTCCGAACACCGGGGAGCTGTTTTTT.